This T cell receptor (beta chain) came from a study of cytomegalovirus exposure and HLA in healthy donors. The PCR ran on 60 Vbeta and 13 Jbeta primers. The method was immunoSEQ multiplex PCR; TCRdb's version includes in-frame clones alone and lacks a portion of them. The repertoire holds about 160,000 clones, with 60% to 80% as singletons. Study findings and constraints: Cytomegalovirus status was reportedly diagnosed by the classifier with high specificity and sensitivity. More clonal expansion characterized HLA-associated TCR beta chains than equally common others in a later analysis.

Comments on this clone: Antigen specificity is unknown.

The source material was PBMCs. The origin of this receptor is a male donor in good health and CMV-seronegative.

CDR3 sequence (DNA): TGTGCCAGCAGCCGTAGCGGGGGGGCCGGGTACGAGCAGTACTTC. Protein: CASSRSGGAGYEQYF. The chain is built from TRBV14 and TRBJ2-7; TRBD2 matches 11 bases. There are 15 residues in the CDR3. V shed 4 bases and J 4 bases; nucleotides not matched to a gene: 6. The V gene's germline CDR1 is SGHDN and CDR2 FVKESK.